This is a list of T cell receptor beta chains from one sample in a study of Graves' ophthalmopathy and Graves' hyperthyroidism. TCRdb analysed the multiplex PCR reads with MiXCR anew, one entry per CDR3 protein. The table records roughly 220,000 distinct CDR3 sequences, around 50% of them present only once. The sample consisted of peripheral blood. Receptors originate from an adult man with Graves' ophthalmopathy. Both conserved end residues are part of each CDR3. Fields, in order: CDR3 protein, CDR3 DNA, clone size, V gene, D gene, J gene. A D gene is named only where the DNA matches it firmly. The size field is filled for only some rows; it gives once, few, many or a size class.

CDR3: CASSLEPGANSPLHF
DNA: TGTGCCAGCAGCTTGGAGCCGGGTGCTAATTCACCCCTCCACTTT
size: .
V: TRBV5-4
D: .
J: TRBJ1-6

CDR3: CASSAGQGVQETQYF
DNA: TGTGCCAGCAGCGCGGGACAGGGGGTCCAAGAGACCCAGTACTTC
size: .
V: TRBV5-4
D: TRBD1
J: TRBJ2-5

CDR3: CSVAGTGHEQYF
DNA: TGCAGCGTTGCCGGGACGGGCCACGAGCAGTACTTC
size: many
V: TRBV29-1
D: .
J: TRBJ2-7

CDR3: CATRTEDEAFF
DNA: TGTGCCACCCGGACGGAGGATGAAGCTTTCTTT
size: .
V: TRBV10-3
D: .
J: TRBJ1-1

CDR3: CASSDQGYQETQYF
DNA: TGCGCCAGCAGTGACCAGGGGTACCAAGAGACCCAGTACTTC
size: .
V: TRBV10-2
D: .
J: TRBJ2-5

CDR3: CASSLGGPDQPQHF
DNA: TGTGCCAGCAGCTTAGGGGGACCCGATCAGCCCCAGCATTTT
size: few
V: TRBV7-8
D: .
J: TRBJ1-5

CDR3: CASSESGGKLFF
DNA: TGCGCCAGCAGTGAGTCGGGAGGAAAACTGTTTTTT
size: .
V: TRBV10-2
D: .
J: TRBJ1-4

CDR3: CASSIGPYQPQHF
DNA: TGTGCCAGTAGTATAGGACCCTATCAGCCCCAGCATTTT
size: .
V: TRBV19
D: .
J: TRBJ1-5

CDR3: CASSLKGLSNQPQHF
DNA: TGTGCCAGCAGCTTAAAGGGATTAAGCAATCAGCCCCAGCATTTT
size: .
V: TRBV11-2
D: .
J: TRBJ1-5

CDR3: CATSSEDPGSPQHF
DNA: TGTGCCACCAGCAGTGAGGATCCAGGGTCGCCCCAGCATTTT
size: .
V: TRBV15
D: .
J: TRBJ1-5

CDR3: CATSDSGTVNTEAFF
DNA: TGTGCCACCAGTGATTCCGGGACAGTGAACACTGAAGCTTTCTTT
size: .
V: TRBV24-1
D: TRBD1
J: TRBJ1-1

CDR3: CASSVEPNTEAFF
DNA: TGTGCCAGCAGTGTGGAACCCAACACTGAAGCTTTCTTT
size: .
V: TRBV6-4
D: .
J: TRBJ1-1

CDR3: CAISEGPNTEVFF
DNA: TGTGCCATCAGTGAGGGGCCGAACACTGAAGTTTTCTTT
size: few
V: TRBV10-3
D: .
J: TRBJ1-1

CDR3: CASNGGANEQFF
DNA: TGTGCCAGCAACGGGGGGGCCAATGAGCAGTTCTTC
size: few
V: TRBV25-1
D: TRBD2
J: TRBJ2-1